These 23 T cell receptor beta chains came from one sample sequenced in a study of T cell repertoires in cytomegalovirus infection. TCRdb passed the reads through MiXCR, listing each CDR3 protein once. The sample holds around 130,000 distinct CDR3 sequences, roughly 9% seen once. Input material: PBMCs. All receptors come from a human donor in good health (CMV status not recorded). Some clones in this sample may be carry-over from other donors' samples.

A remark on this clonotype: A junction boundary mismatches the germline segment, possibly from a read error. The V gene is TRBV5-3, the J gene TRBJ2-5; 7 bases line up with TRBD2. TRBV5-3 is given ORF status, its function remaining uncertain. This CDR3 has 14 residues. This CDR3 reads CASSYRLAQETQYF. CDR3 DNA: TGTGCCAGCAGCTACCGACTAGCTCAAGAGACCCAGTACTTC.

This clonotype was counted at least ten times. The CDR3 here is CASSLGGQGASGNTIYF. CDR3 nucleotides: TGTGCCAGCAGCTTAGGAGGACAGGGCGCCTCTGGAAACACCATATATTTT. The rearrangement uses TRBV7-9 and TRBJ1-3; 8 bases align to TRBD1. The CDR3 totals 17 residues. V shed 1 base, J shed 0 bases, and the junction held 5 bases outside the gene matches. Germline assignment: CDR1 SEHNR and CDR2 FQNEAQ (reference sequence).

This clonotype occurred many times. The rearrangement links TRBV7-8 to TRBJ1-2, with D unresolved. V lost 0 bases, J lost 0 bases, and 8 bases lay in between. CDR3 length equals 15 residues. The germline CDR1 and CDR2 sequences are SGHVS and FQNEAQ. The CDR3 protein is CASSLAMGANYGYTF. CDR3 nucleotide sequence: TGTGCCAGCAGCTTAGCAATGGGAGCTAACTATGGCTACACCTTC.

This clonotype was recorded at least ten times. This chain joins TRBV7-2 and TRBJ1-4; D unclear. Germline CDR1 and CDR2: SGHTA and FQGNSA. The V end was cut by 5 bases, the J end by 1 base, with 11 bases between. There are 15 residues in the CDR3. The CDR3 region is CASSRPEITNEKLFF. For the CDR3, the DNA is TGTGCCAGCAGCAGACCGGAGATAACTAATGAAAAACTGTTTTTT.

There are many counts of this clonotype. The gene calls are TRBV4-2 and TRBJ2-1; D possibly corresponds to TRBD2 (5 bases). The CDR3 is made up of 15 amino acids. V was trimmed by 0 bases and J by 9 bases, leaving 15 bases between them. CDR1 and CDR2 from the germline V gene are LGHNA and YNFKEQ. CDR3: CASSQDNRGSCEQFF. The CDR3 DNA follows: TGTGCCAGCAGCCAAGATAACCGCGGGTCGTGTGAGCAGTTCTTC.

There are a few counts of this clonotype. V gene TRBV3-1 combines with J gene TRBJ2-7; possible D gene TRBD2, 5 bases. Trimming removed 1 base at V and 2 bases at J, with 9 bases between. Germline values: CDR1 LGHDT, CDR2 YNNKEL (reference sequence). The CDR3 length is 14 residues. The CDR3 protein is CASSQGLTTYEQYF. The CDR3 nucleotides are TGTGCCAGCAGCCAAGGACTAACTACCTACGAGCAGTACTTC.

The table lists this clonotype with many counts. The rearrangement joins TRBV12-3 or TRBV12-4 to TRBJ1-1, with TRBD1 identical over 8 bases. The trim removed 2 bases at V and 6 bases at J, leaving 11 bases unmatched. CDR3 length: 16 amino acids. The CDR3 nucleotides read TGTGCCAGCAGTTTATGGACGACAGGGGCCCCAGCTGAAGCTTTCTTT. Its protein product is CASSLWTTGAPAEAFF.

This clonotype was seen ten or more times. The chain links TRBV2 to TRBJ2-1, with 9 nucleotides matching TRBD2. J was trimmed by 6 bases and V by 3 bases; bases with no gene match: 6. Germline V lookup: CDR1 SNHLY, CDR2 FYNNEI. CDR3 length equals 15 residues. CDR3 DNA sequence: TGTGCCAGCAGTGAGGGGACTAGCCCTCTCAATGAGCAGTTCTTC. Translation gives CASSEGTSPLNEQFF.

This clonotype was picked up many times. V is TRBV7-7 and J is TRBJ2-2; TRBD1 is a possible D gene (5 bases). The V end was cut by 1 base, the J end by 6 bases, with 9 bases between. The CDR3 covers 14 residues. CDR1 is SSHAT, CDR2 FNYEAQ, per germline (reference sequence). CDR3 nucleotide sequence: TGTGCCAGCAGCTTAGGATCAGGGCCCGGGGAGCTGTTTTTT. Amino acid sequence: CASSLGSGPGELFF.

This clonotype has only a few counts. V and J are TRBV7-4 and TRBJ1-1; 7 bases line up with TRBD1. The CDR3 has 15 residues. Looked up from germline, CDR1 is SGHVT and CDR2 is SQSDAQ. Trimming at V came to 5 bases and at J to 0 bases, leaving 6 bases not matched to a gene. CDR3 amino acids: CASSTGEVLNTEAFF. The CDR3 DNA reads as TGTGCCAGCAGCACAGGGGAGGTCTTGAACACTGAAGCTTTCTTT.

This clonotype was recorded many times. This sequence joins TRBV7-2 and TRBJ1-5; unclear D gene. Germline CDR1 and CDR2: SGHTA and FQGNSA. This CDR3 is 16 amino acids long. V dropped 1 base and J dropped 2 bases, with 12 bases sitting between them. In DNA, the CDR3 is TGTGCCAGCAGCTTAGGGGCCAACCCGGGCAATCAGCCCCAGCATTTT. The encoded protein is CASSLGANPGNQPQHF.

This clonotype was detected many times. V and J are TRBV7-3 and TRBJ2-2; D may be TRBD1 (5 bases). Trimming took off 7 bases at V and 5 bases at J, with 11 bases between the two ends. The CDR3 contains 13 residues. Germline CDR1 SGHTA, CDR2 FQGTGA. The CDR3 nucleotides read TGTGCCAGCACCCCAAGGGGTACCGGGGAGCTGTTTTTT. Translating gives CASTPRGTGELFF.

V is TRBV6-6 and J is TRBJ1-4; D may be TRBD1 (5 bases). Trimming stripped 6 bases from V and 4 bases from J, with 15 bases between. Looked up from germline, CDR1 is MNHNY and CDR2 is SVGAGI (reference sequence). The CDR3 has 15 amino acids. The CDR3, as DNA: TGTGCCAGCAGCCTCGACAGCCTTTTTAATGAAAAACTGTTTTTT. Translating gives CASSLDSLFNEKLFF.

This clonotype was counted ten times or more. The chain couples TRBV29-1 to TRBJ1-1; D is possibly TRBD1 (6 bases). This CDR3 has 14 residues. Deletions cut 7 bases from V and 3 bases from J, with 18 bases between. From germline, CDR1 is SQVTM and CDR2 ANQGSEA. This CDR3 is CSAREPDSYTEAFF. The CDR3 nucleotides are TGCAGCGCCCGTGAACCGGACAGTTACACTGAAGCTTTCTTT.

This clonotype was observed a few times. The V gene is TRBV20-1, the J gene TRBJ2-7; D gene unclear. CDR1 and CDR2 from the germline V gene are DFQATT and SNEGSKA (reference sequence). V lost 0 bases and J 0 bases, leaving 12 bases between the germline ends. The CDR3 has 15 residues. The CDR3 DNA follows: TGCAGTGCTAGAGATAGTGGGGTTGGCTCCTACGAGCAGTACTTC. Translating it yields CSARDSGVGSYEQYF.

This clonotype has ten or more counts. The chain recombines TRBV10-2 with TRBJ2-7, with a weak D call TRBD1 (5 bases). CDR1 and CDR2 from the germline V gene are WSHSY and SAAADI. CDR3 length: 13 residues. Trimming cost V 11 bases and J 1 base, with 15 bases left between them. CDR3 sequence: CACGRGQSYEQYF. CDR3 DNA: TGCGCCTGCGGAAGGGGCCAATCCTACGAGCAGTACTTC.

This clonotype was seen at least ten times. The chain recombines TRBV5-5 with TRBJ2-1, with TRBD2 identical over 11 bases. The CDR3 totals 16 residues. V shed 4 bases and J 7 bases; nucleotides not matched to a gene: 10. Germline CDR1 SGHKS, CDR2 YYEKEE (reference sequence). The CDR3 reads CASSGGTSGFFNEQFF. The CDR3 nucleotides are TGTGCCAGCAGCGGGGGGACTAGCGGATTCTTTAATGAGCAGTTCTTC. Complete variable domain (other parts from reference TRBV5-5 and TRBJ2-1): DAGVTQSPTHLIKTRGQQVTLRCSPISGHKSVSWYQQVLGQGPQFIFQYYEKEERGRGNFPDRFSARQFPNYSSELNVNALLLGDSALYLCASSGGTSGFFNEQFFGPGTRLTVL.

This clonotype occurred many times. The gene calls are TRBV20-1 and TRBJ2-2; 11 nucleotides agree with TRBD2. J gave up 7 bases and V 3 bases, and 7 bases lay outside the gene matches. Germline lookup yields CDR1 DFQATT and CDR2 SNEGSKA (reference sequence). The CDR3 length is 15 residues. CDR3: CSARELAGVGGELFF. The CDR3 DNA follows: TGCAGTGCTAGGGAACTAGCGGGGGTGGGCGGGGAGCTGTTTTTT.

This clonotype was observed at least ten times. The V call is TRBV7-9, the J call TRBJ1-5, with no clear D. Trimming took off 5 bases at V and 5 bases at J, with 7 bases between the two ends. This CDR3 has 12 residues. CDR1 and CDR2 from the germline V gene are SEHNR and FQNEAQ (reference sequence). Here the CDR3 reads CASSLRDQPQHF. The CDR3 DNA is TGTGCCAGCAGCCTACGGGATCAGCCCCAGCATTTT.

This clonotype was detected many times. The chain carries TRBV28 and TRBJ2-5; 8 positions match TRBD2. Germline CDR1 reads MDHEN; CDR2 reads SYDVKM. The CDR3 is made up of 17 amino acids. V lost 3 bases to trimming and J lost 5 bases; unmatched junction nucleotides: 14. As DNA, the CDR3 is TGTGCCAGCAGTTTTGGCCCCCGGGGGGGGGGACGGGAGACCCAGTACTTC. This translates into CASSFGPRGGGRETQYF.

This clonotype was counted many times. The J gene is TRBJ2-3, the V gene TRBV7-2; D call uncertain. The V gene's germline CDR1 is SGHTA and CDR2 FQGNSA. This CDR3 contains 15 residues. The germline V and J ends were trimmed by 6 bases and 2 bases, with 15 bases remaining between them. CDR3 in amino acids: CASSVDPAYTDTQYF. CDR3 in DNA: TGTGCCAGCAGTGTTGACCCCGCATACACAGATACGCAGTATTTT.

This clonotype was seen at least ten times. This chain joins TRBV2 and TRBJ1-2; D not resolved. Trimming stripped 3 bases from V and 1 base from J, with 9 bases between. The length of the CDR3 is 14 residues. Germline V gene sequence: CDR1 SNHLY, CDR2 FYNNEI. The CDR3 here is CASSETSVNYGYTF. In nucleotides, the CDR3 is TGTGCCAGCAGTGAGACCTCAGTTAACTATGGCTACACCTTC.

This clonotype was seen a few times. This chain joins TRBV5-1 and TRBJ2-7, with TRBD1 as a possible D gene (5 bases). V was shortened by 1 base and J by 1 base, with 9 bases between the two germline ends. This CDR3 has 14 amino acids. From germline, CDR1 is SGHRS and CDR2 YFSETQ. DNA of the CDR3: TGCGCCAGCAGCTTGTTCCCAGGGTCCTACGAGCAGTACTTC. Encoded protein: CASSLFPGSYEQYF.